This entry describes one TCR beta chain. TCRdb processed the 5' RACE reads anew with MiXCR; each CDR3 protein has one entry. Of over 35,000 distinct CDR3 sequences listed, just under 6.5% are singletons. This sample was taken from a study of T cells after yellow fever vaccination. For the study at large: For low cell numbers, libraries were made with SMART-Seq v4 Ultra Low Input.

Findings and limits, study-wide: Reappearance after the booster was seen for most primary-vaccination clones, at 96% CD4 and roughly 90% CD8.

This receptor was obtained from a man aged 25-45 years who received the YFV17D yellow fever vaccine. The sample consisted of PBMCs, either bulk or a sorted T-cell subset (CD4+, CD8+, memory, or dextramer-sorted; not recorded which), taken 45 days after the yellow fever booster vaccination.

Written as DNA, the CDR3 is TGTGCCAGCAGTTTGATAAACGGCCCAGATACGCAGTATTTT. Protein: CASSLINGPDTQYF. The chain links TRBV6-5 to TRBJ2-3; D remains ambiguous. The ends were cut back, 4 bases at V and 4 bases at J, with 12 bases in the middle. Germline CDR1 reads MNHEY; CDR2 reads SVGAGI. This CDR3 has 14 residues.